This T cell receptor (beta chain) was identified during a study of control samples from healthy donors and cancer patients. Here immunoSEQ multiplex PCR was the method, and the copy in TCRdb shows in-frame clones only, minus some. The sample includes around 140,000 clones, about nine tenths of them seen just once. Germline V lookup: CDR1 LGHDT, CDR2 YNNKEL (reference sequence). V shed 4 bases, J shed 6 bases, and the junction held 4 bases outside the gene matches. This CDR3 contains 15 residues. Sequencing was performed on blood. V and J are TRBV3-1 (or the pseudogene TRBV3-2) and TRBJ2-3, with 13 bases identical to TRBD2. This sequence was found in a woman aged 45-60 years in good health. CDR3 bases: TGTGCCAGCAGCCGACTAGCGGGGGGTTCGGATACGCAGTATTTT. Its protein is CASSRLAGGSDTQYF.